The sequence of this TCR beta chain was determined in a study of control samples from healthy donors and cancer patients. Using immunoSEQ multiplex PCR, the repertoire was profiled, and TCRdb retains in-frame clones only, with some absent. In the table there are roughly 73,000 clones, around 94% of which are singletons. Sequenced: blood. The TCR originated in a woman in her sixties or seventies in good health.

DNA for the CDR3: TGTGCCAGCAGCCTAATGGGGGTCGAGCAGTACTTC. It translates to CASSLMGVEQYF. The genes are TRBV21-1 and TRBJ2-7. TRBV21-1 is marked as a pseudogene. This CDR3 is built from 12 residues.